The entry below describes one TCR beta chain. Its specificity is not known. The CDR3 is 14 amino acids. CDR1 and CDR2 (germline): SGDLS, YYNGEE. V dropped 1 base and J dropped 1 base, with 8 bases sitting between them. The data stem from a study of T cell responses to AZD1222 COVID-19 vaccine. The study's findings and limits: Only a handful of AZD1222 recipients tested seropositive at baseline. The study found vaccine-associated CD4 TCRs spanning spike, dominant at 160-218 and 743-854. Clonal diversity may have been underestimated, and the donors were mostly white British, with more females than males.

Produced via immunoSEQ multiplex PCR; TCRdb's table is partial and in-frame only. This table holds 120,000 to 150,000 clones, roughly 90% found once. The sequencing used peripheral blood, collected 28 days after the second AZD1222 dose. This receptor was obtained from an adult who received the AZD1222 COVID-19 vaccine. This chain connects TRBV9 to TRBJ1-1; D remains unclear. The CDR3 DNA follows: TGTGCCAGCAGCGTACGCACAGAGAACACTGAAGCTTTCTTT. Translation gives CASSVRTENTEAFF.